This T cell receptor beta chain was recovered during a study of human thymus T cells. From germline, CDR1 is MNHNS and CDR2 SASEGT. This CDR3 is built from 15 residues. The V end was cut by 5 bases, the J end by 1 base, with 12 bases between. A note on this clone: Its antigen is as yet unknown.

Produced via immunoSEQ multiplex PCR; TCRdb's table is partial and in-frame only. This table holds 46,000 or so clones, just under 95% found once. Points from the study as a whole: Thymic and blood repertoires appeared to show biased V and J gene usage.

Sequencing input: blood. This TCR came from a girl under three years old with a congenital heart defect but otherwise immunologically healthy. V usage is TRBV6-1 and J usage is TRBJ2-1, with TRBD2 as a possible D gene (6 bases). Here the CDR3 DNA reads TGTGCCAGCAGTCGGTCTAGCGAGTCCTACAATGAGCAGTTCTTC. It encodes CASSRSSESYNEQFF.